This TCR beta chain was sequenced during a study of glioma-infiltrating T cells after dendritic cell vaccination. Study information: Glioblastoma patients came from Phase I and II dendritic cell vaccination trials.

Study-level results: Only a small number of patients had complete blood and tumor samples.

Profiled with immunoSEQ multiplex PCR; TCRdb holds only in-frame clones, not every one. Of about 87,000 clones listed, roughly four fifths are singletons. Turning to this clone: Its matching antigen is unknown.

The time point: after dendritic cell vaccination, including at tumor progression/relapse. The sequencing used blood, collected after dendritic cell vaccination. This sequence was found in a human donor with glioblastoma.

The CDR3 loop is CASSLEGDSNQPQHF. In nucleotides, the CDR3 is TGCGCCAGCAGCTTGGAGGGAGACAGCAATCAGCCCCAGCATTTT. The rearrangement links TRBV5-1 to TRBJ1-5; D not certain. Looked up from germline, CDR1 is SGHRS and CDR2 is YFSETQ. V was cut by 0 bases and J by 1 base, with 8 bases left in between. CDR3 length: 15 amino acids.